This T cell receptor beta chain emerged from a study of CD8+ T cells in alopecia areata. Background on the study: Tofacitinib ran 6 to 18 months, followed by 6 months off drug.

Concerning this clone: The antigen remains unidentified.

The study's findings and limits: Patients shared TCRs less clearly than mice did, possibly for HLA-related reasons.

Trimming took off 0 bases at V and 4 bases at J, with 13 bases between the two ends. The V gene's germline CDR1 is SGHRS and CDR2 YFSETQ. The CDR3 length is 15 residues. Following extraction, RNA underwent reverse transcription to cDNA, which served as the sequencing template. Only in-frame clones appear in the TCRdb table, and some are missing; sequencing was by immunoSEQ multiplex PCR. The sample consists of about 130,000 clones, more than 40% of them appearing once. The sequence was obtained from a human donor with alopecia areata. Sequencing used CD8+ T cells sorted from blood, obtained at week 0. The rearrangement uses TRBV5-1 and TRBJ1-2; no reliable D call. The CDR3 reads CASSLEREPIYGYTF. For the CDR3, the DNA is TGCGCCAGCAGCTTGGAGAGGGAACCGATCTATGGCTACACCTTC.